These T cell receptor beta chains were read from a single sample in a study of PD-1 blockade in classical Hodgkin lymphoma. The protocol was immunoSEQ multiplex PCR, while the TCRdb copy is restricted to in-frame clones and leaves out a portion. The table includes approximately 30,000 clones, approximately 90% detected once. The sample comprised peripheral blood mononuclear cells (PBMCs). These receptors all stem from a human donor with classical Hodgkin lymphoma. The CDR3 runs from the conserved cysteine through the conserved F or W. The D gene is left open where the match is weak. Rows give clone size only sometimes, using once, few, many, or a class for an expanded clone.

TRBV2	TRBD1	TRBJ1-3	NA	CAKQQGAGGNTIYF	TGTGCCAAGCAACAGGGGGCGGGTGGAAACACCATATATTTT
TRBV7-2	TRBD2	TRBJ2-5	NA	CASRSFIAGSETQYF	TGTGCCAGCAGATCATTTATAGCGGGATCAGAGACCCAGTACTTC
TRBV6-1	NA	TRBJ2-2	NA	CASGRGRNTGELFF	TGTGCCAGCGGGAGGGGGCGGAACACCGGGGAGCTGTTTTTT
TRBV27	NA	TRBJ2-7	NA	CASSRGVRLYEQYF	TGTGCCAGTTCCAGGGGAGTTAGGCTCTACGAGCAGTACTTC
TRBV7-6	NA	TRBJ2-3	NA	CASSLGGTSTDTQYF	TGTGCCAGCAGCTTAGGAGGGACAAGCACAGATACGCAGTATTTT
TRBV7-2	NA	TRBJ1-2	NA	CASSLSGGAGRYYGYTF	TGTGCCAGCAGCTTATCGGGTGGGGCAGGCCGTTACTATGGCTACACCTTC
TRBV11-2	NA	TRBJ2-5	NA	CASSSSVVQETQYF	TGTGCCAGCAGCTCAAGCGTGGTCCAAGAGACCCAGTACTTC
TRBV2	TRBD2	TRBJ2-7	NA	CASRTSGTSGYEQYF	TGTGCCAGCAGGACCTCCGGGACTAGCGGGTACGAGCAGTACTTC
TRBV6-5	NA	TRBJ2-3	NA	CASRPSYGGGTQYF	TGTGCCAGCAGACCCTCCTATGGCGGCGGTACGCAGTATTTT
TRBV5-4	NA	TRBJ1-1	NA	CASSVARAANTEAFF	TGTGCCAGCAGCGTGGCAAGGGCGGCGAACACTGAAGCTTTCTTT
TRBV5-1	TRBD2	TRBJ2-7	NA	CASSLVLAGEEWQYF	TGCGCCAGCAGCTTGGTCCTAGCGGGAGAAGAGTGGCAGTACTTC
TRBV7-9	NA	TRBJ2-4	NA	CASSLVTLAKNIQYF	TGTGCCAGCAGCTTAGTTACCCTAGCCAAAAACATTCAGTACTTC
TRBV2	NA	TRBJ1-5	NA	CASSPGQGVQPQHF	TGTGCCAGCTCCCCAGGGCAGGGCGTTCAGCCCCAGCATTTT
TRBV7-3	TRBD2	TRBJ2-1	NA	CASSVRGTSGVGVPYNEQFF	TGTGCCAGCAGCGTGAGAGGGACTAGCGGGGTGGGAGTGCCCTACAATGAGCAGTTCTTC
TRBV7-2	TRBD1	TRBJ1-1	NA	CASRPFSATGNLKGFF	TGTGCCAGCAGGCCGTTTTCCGCGACAGGGAACCTCAAAGGTTTCTTT
TRBV19	NA	TRBJ1-4	NA	CASSIQISNEKLFF	TGTGCCAGTAGTATCCAGATTTCTAATGAAAAACTGTTTTTT
TRBV2	NA	TRBJ1-1	once	CASKSDINTEAFF	TGTGCCAGCAAGTCAGACATCAACACTGAAGCTTTCTTT
TRBV19	TRBD1	TRBJ2-5	NA	CASSMVGQGKTQYF	TGTGCCAGTAGTATGGTCGGACAGGGAAAGACCCAGTACTTC
TRBV5-4	NA	TRBJ2-7	NA	CASSLVPGPEYF	TGTGCCAGCAGCTTGGTTCCAGGACCGGAGTACTTC
TRBV6-5	NA	TRBJ2-5	NA	CASSYSEYPPQGQYF	TGTGCCAGCAGTTACTCGGAGTACCCCCCACAGGGCCAGTACTTC
TRBV5-4	TRBD2	TRBJ2-7	NA	CASSLQLAGGYSYEQYF	TGTGCCAGCAGCTTACAACTAGCGGGAGGGTACTCCTACGAGCAGTACTTC
TRBV7-2	TRBD2	TRBJ2-3	NA	CASSSSGLAGRDTQYF	TGTGCCAGCAGCTCCTCGGGACTAGCGGGACGGGATACGCAGTATTTT
TRBV5-1	NA	TRBJ2-3	NA	CASSLNTDTQYF	TGCGCCAGCAGCTTGAACACAGATACGCAGTATTTT
TRBV5-4	NA	TRBJ2-3	few	CASRLAQPTDTQYF	TGTGCCAGCAGGCTGGCCCAACCAACAGATACGCAGTATTTT
TRBV5-1	TRBD2	TRBJ2-3	NA	CASSFSTSGATDTQYF	TGCGCCAGCAGCTTCTCGACTAGCGGGGCCACAGATACGCAGTATTTT
TRBV5-1	NA	TRBJ2-5	NA	CASSFWQGVQETQYF	TGCGCCAGCAGCTTTTGGCAGGGCGTCCAAGAGACCCAGTACTTC
TRBV27	TRBD1	TRBJ2-6	NA	CASSDRGSGANVLTF	TGTGCCAGCAGTGACAGGGGCTCTGGGGCCAACGTCCTGACTTTC
TRBV6-6	TRBD2	TRBJ2-7	NA	CASSPGLARDEQYF	TGTGCCAGCAGTCCGGGACTAGCGAGGGACGAGCAGTACTTC
TRBV19	NA	TRBJ2-5	once	CASSKQGRQETQYF	TGTGCCAGTAGTAAGCAGGGTCGCCAAGAGACCCAGTACTTC
TRBV29-1	NA	TRBJ2-1	NA	CSVARLGGYNEQFF	TGCAGCGTTGCCCGTCTGGGAGGCTACAATGAGCAGTTCTTC
TRBV18	NA	TRBJ1-2	once	CASQRDGTNYGYTF	TGTGCCAGCCAACGAGACGGGACTAACTATGGCTACACCTTC
TRBV9	NA	TRBJ2-1	NA	CASNQGDRHNEQFF	TGTGCCAGCAACCAAGGGGATCGCCACAATGAGCAGTTCTTC
TRBV6-1	TRBD2	TRBJ2-1	NA	CASSEDVAGGNNEQFF	TGTGCCAGCAGTGAAGATGTAGCGGGAGGAAACAATGAGCAGTTCTTC
TRBV7-2	TRBD2	TRBJ2-7	once	CASSPPGLAGGYEQYF	TGTGCCAGCAGCCCCCCCGGACTAGCGGGCGGCTACGAGCAGTACTTC
TRBV21-1	NA	TRBJ2-7	NA	CASSKGGESLIGAYEQYF	TGTGCCAGCAGCAAAGGAGGGGAGAGCCTCATAGGAGCTTACGAGCAGTACTTC
TRBV7-3	TRBD2	TRBJ2-2	NA	CASSRGLAGGNTGELFF	TGTGCCAGCAGCCGAGGACTAGCGGGAGGGAACACCGGGGAGCTGTTTTTT
TRBV4-2	NA	TRBJ1-5	NA	CASSQDSRRMNQPQHF	TGTGCCAGCAGCCAAGATAGTAGGCGGATGAATCAGCCCCAGCATTTT
TRBV7-2	TRBD2	TRBJ2-3	NA	CASSLVAGGILTSTDTQYF	TGTGCCAGCAGCTTAGTGGCGGGAGGAATACTAACTAGCACAGATACGCAGTATTTT
TRBV2	NA	TRBJ2-7	NA	CASSAGNLDEQYF	TGTGCCAGCAGTGCGGGGAATCTCGACGAGCAGTACTTC
TRBV5-6	TRBD2	TRBJ2-5	NA	CASSQILADRETQYF	TGTGCCAGCAGCCAAATACTAGCGGACCGGGAGACCCAGTACTTC
TRBV6-5	TRBD1	TRBJ2-2	NA	CAIRQGATGELFF	TGTGCCATCCGACAGGGTGCGACCGGGGAGCTGTTTTTT